This T cell receptor beta chain was obtained from a study of CD8 T cells in ankylosing spondylitis. Each TCR beta library was made by quantitative 5'-RACE that incorporated molecular barcodes. TCRdb re-analysed the 5' RACE reads in MiXCR, keeping a single row per CDR3 protein. The sample has roughly 35,000 distinct CDR3 sequences, 15% to 20% seen once; the top ten hold 35% to 50%. Study conclusions and caveats: Ankylosing spondylitis blood appeared to carry a characteristic TCR beta motif of seven to nine highly homologous variants. Clones linked to disease were reported to show significant enrichment in matched ankylosing spondylitis synovial fluid. Earlier work had already found some motif variants in reactive arthritis synovial fluid and blood.

To note about this clonotype: The target antigen is unknown.

Specimen: blood. The receptor comes from a male donor with ankylosing spondylitis or in good health (not recorded which).

As DNA, the CDR3 is TGTGCCAGCAGTTTAGCGCTCGGGGTACAAGAGACCCAGTACTTC. Translation: CASSLALGVQETQYF. J is TRBJ2-5 and V is TRBV12-3 or TRBV12-4; D possibly corresponds to TRBD2 (5 bases). Trimming cost V 0 bases and J 2 bases, with 10 bases left between them. This CDR3 comprises 15 residues.